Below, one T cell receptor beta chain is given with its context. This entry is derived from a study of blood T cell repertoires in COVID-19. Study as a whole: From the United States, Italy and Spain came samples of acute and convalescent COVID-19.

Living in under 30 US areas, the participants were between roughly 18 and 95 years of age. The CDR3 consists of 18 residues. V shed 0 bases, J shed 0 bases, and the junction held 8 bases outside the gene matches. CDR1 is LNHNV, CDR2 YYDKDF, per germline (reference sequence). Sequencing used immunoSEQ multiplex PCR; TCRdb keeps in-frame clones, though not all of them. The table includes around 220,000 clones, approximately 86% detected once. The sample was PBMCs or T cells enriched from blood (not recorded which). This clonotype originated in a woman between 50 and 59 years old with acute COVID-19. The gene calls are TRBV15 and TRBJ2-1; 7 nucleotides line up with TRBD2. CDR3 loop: CATSRDLRGRDSYNEQFF. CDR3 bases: TGTGCCACCAGCAGAGATCTTCGGGGGAGGGACTCCTACAATGAGCAGTTCTTC.